The 23 T cell receptor beta chains below all came from one sample that was sequenced in a study of T-cell memory formation after mild COVID-19. TCRdb used MiXCR to reprocess the 5' RACE reads, holding one entry per CDR3 protein. The profile shows around 300,000 distinct CDR3 sequences, approximately 20% of them singletons. The sample taken for sequencing was PBMCs or a T cell subset sorted from them (not recorded which). The receptors were gathered from a young man who had mild COVID-19 (a few samples of this study predate the infection). Cell type and time point are not known.

The rearrangement uses TRBV7-2 and TRBJ2-5; TRBD2 agrees at 15 bases. With V trimmed by 3 bases and J by 2 bases, 13 bases remained unmatched. The CDR3 has 20 amino acids. CDR1 and CDR2 (germline): SGHTA, FQGNSA. The CDR3 DNA follows: TGTGCCAGCAGCTTCTACTACGGGACTAGCGGGGGGTCCCAGCAAGAGACCCAGTACTTC. It encodes CASSFYYGTSGGSQQETQYF.

This clonotype has just a few counts. The V call is TRBV10-3, the J call TRBJ2-1; D is possibly TRBD1 or TRBD2 (5 bases each). With 6 bases removed from V and 8 bases from J, the gap between germline ends came to 11 bases. In germline, CDR1 is ENHRY, CDR2 SYGVKD. The CDR3 is 12 amino acids. The CDR3 nucleotides read TGTGCCATCAGAGAGGGGAGATATGAGCAGTTCTTC. This encodes CAIREGRYEQFF.

In its sample, this clonotype was seen many times. The gene calls are TRBV11-2 and TRBJ2-3; 12 bases map to TRBD2. CDR3 length: 17 amino acids. The V gene end was trimmed by 4 bases and the J gene end by 2 bases; junction bases not matched to a gene: 7. CDR1 is SGHAT and CDR2 is FQNNGV in the germline V gene. The CDR3 nucleotides are TGTGCCAGCAGCTCCCTAACTAGCGGGGGGCCCACAGATACGCAGTATTTT. It codes for CASSSLTSGGPTDTQYF.

The V gene is TRBV18, the J gene TRBJ2-3, with 7 bases lining up with TRBD1. The ends lost 1 base at V and 2 bases at J; junction bases unmatched: 3. In germline, CDR1 is KGHSH, CDR2 LQKENI. This CDR3 spans 15 amino acids. CDR3 in DNA: TGTGCCAGCTCACCACAGGGGGCGCACACAGATACGCAGTATTTT. Its translation is CASSPQGAHTDTQYF.

This clonotype was seen only a few times. This chain connects TRBV20-1 to TRBJ1-2; D not certain. V was trimmed by 0 bases and J by 5 bases, leaving 13 bases between them. This CDR3 comprises 14 residues. CDR1 DFQATT and CDR2 SNEGSKA come from the germline V gene (reference sequence). In DNA form, the CDR3 reads TGCAGTGCTAGAGATCAGCCAGGAGATTATGGCTACACCTTC. It is translated as CSARDQPGDYGYTF.

The V call is TRBV4-3, the J call TRBJ2-7, with a tentative D call TRBD1 (6 bases). V was pared by 4 bases and J by 2 bases, with 21 bases between. CDR3 length: 17 amino acids. Germline CDR1 LGHNA, CDR2 YSLEER. The CDR3 loop is CASSRETNRQVPYEQYF. CDR3 bases: TGCGCCAGCAGCCGCGAAACGAACCGACAGGTACCCTACGAGCAGTACTTC.

This clonotype turned up a few times. This chain joins TRBV20-1 and TRBJ1-1; the match to TRBD1 covers 9 bases. Germline CDR1 DFQATT, CDR2 SNEGSKA (reference sequence). The CDR3 extends over 15 amino acids. Trimming cost V 2 bases and J 7 bases; bases outside gene matches: 11. The CDR3 protein is CSARLPQGTGLEAFF. The CDR3 bases are TGCAGTGCTAGACTCCCCCAAGGGACAGGGCTTGAAGCTTTCTTT.

This clonotype was counted ten times or more. The chain combines TRBV29-1 with TRBJ2-7; the D is unclear. V was cut by 8 bases and J by 3 bases, with 11 bases left in between. The CDR3 is 11 residues long. Germline CDR1 reads SQVTM; CDR2 reads ANQGSEA. The CDR3 protein is CSSSWNYEQYF. In nucleotides, the CDR3 is TGCAGCTCCTCCTGGAACTACGAGCAGTACTTC.

The chain combines TRBV7-9 with TRBJ2-1; D is ambiguous. The CDR3 extends over 12 amino acids. V dropped 5 bases and J dropped 7 bases, with 9 bases sitting between them. Germline-derived CDR1 and CDR2 are SEHNR and FQNEAQ (reference sequence). The CDR3 region has the DNA TGTGCCAGCAGCCCTGATTGGAATGAGCAGTTCTTC. Translated: CASSPDWNEQFF.

This chain links TRBV3-1 with TRBJ1-4; 7 positions match TRBD1. Germline trimming cut 5 bases from V and 3 bases from J; bases unmatched to any gene: 9. This CDR3 spans 16 amino acids. CDR1 LGHDT and CDR2 YNNKEL come from the germline V gene (reference sequence). This CDR3 is CASSDRAGGPNEKLFF. The CDR3 bases are TGTGCCAGCAGCGACAGGGCCGGGGGCCCTAATGAAAAACTGTTTTTT.

This chain connects TRBV28 to TRBJ1-2; D is unresolved. V was clipped by 6 bases and J by 4 bases, with 9 bases between them. The length of the CDR3 is 12 residues. Germline values: CDR1 MDHEN, CDR2 SYDVKM. This chain's CDR3 is CASRGSGYGYTF. DNA for the CDR3: TGTGCCAGCAGGGGATCCGGCTATGGCTACACCTTC.

The V and J genes are TRBV9 and TRBJ2-7, with a weak D call TRBD2 (6 bases). Trimming cost V 3 bases and J 7 bases, with 20 bases left between them. The CDR3 has 15 amino acids. Per the germline V gene, CDR1 is SGDLS and CDR2 is YYNGEE. This CDR3 reads CASSGGMVHPGEQYF. CDR3 sequence (DNA): TGTGCCAGCAGCGGCGGGATGGTGCACCCAGGAGAGCAGTACTTC. The full variable domain, with the rest looked up from reference TRBV9 and TRBJ2-7, is DSGVTQTPKHLITATGQRVTLRCSPRSGDLSVYWYQQSLDQGLQFLIQYYNGEERAKGNILERFSAQQFPDLHSELNLSSLELGDSALYFCASSGGMVHPGEQYFGPGTRLTVT.

The chain carries TRBV5-1 and TRBJ2-4, with TRBD1 matching over 9 bases. CDR1 and CDR2 (germline): SGHRS, YFSETQ. J was trimmed by 6 bases and V by 4 bases; bases with no gene match: 8. The length of the CDR3 is 15 residues. CDR3 in amino acids: CASSQQGTGTNIQYF. CDR3 DNA: TGCGCCAGCAGCCAACAAGGGACAGGGACAAACATTCAGTACTTC.

The chain uses TRBV20-1 and TRBJ1-2; D is possibly TRBD1 (5 bases). The CDR3 loop spans 13 amino acids. Deletions cut 0 bases from V and 7 bases from J, with 12 bases between. CDR1 is DFQATT and CDR2 is SNEGSKA in the germline V gene (reference sequence). CDR3 nucleotide sequence: TGCAGTGCTAGAGACGGGGCAGGGAGTGGCTACACCTTC. Amino acids: CSARDGAGSGYTF.

The chain couples TRBV7-8 to TRBJ2-5; D not certain. Trimming removed 1 base from V and 7 bases from J, with 13 bases in between. The CDR3 has 14 residues. CDR1 SGHVS and CDR2 FQNEAQ come from the germline V gene. The CDR3 DNA reads TGTGCCAGCAGCTTAGAGTCCACAGTAGGGACCCAGTACTTC. Translated, it gives CASSLESTVGTQYF.

V is TRBV19 and J is TRBJ2-5, with D tentatively TRBD2 (6 bases). Per the germline V gene, CDR1 is LNHDA and CDR2 is SQIVND (reference sequence). V was trimmed by 3 bases and J by 2 bases, leaving 7 bases between them. There are 13 residues in the CDR3. Here the CDR3 DNA reads TGTGCCAGTAGTATTCTAGCGCAAGAGACCCAGTACTTC. It is translated as CASSILAQETQYF.

The rearrangement joins TRBV19 to TRBJ2-2; no firm D call. This CDR3 has 13 residues. With 4 bases removed from V and 3 bases from J, the gap between germline ends came to 6 bases. Looked up from germline, CDR1 is LNHDA and CDR2 is SQIVND (reference sequence). CDR3 sequence (DNA): TGTGCCAGTAGTAAAGTCGACACCGGGGAGCTGTTTTTT. Protein product: CASSKVDTGELFF.

The chain joins TRBV15 to TRBJ1-4, with no clear D. Germline loops: CDR1 LNHNV, CDR2 YYDKDF (reference sequence). Trimming removed 0 bases from V and 8 bases from J, with 13 bases in between. This CDR3 has 15 residues. CDR3 sequence (DNA): TGTGCCACCAGCAGAGATCGTGCAGGAGGGGAAAAACTGTTTTTT. Its protein product is CATSRDRAGGEKLFF.

This clonotype was picked up a small number of times. The chain couples TRBV10-3 to TRBJ1-1; possibly TRBD1 for D (6 bases). Germline V CDR1 and CDR2: ENHRY, SYGVKD. Trimming left V 3 bases short and J 7 bases short, with 12 bases between. The CDR3 consists of 13 residues. This CDR3 reads CAISDQGRGEAFF. CDR3 DNA: TGTGCCATCAGTGATCAGGGGAGAGGTGAAGCTTTCTTT.

This clonotype was observed at least ten times. The genes are TRBV6-2 or TRBV6-3 and TRBJ2-6; D is ambiguous. V gave up 4 bases and J gave up 0 bases, with 4 bases separating them. CDR3 length: 14 residues. Germline V gene data show CDR1 as MNHEY and CDR2 as SVGEGT. CDR3 residues: CASSWDSGANVLTF. The CDR3 nucleotides read TGTGCCAGCAGTTGGGACTCTGGGGCCAACGTCCTGACTTTC.

The chain links TRBV12-3 or TRBV12-4 to TRBJ1-1; 7 nucleotides line up with TRBD1. The CDR3 is 16 residues long. Trimming took 3 bases from V and 1 from J; bases not matched to a gene: 8. DNA of the CDR3: TGTGCCAGCAGTTTGGGTAAGGGGGCGCGGAACACTGAAGCTTTCTTT. This translates into CASSLGKGARNTEAFF.

This clonotype has more than one count but fewer than ten. The chain links TRBV12-3 or TRBV12-4 to TRBJ2-5, with a weak D call TRBD1 (6 bases). V gave up 6 bases and J gave up 5 bases, with 13 bases separating them. The CDR3 contains 13 residues. In nucleotides, the CDR3 is TGTGCCAGCAGACCCGGGACAACGGAGACCCAGTACTTC. Translating gives CASRPGTTETQYF.

The J gene is TRBJ2-1, the V gene TRBV12-3 or TRBV12-4; TRBD2 matches at 11 bases. Losses at the gene ends were 5 bases for V and 4 bases for J; bases not matched to a gene: 1. This CDR3 contains 14 residues. CDR3 region: CASSRTSGYNEQFF. Written as DNA, the CDR3 is TGTGCCAGCAGTCGGACTAGCGGGTACAATGAGCAGTTCTTC.